Below are 11 T cell receptor beta chains sequenced from a single sample in a study of blood T cells in healthy people across ages. A J-beta primer mix and a sample-barcoded 5' primer were used in a second PCR of about 7 to 12 cycles. TCRdb called the 5' RACE reads again in MiXCR, with one record for every CDR3 protein. The sample has about 1.8 million distinct CDR3 sequences, about 50% seen once. The material sequenced was blood. The receptor source for this set is a woman between 40 and 50 years old in good health.

This rearrangement joins TRBV24-1 to TRBJ1-2; weak D call: TRBD1 (6 bases). This CDR3 region has 13 residues. Germline values: CDR1 KGHDR, CDR2 SFDVKD. V was shortened by 10 bases and J by 6 bases, with 17 bases between the two germline ends. CDR3 sequence: CATTYWGLNGYTF. CDR3 bases: TGTGCCACGACCTATTGGGGGCTAAATGGCTACACCTTC.

The table lists this clonotype with a count of one. J is TRBJ1-5 and V is TRBV20-1; TRBD1 agrees at 7 bases. Looked up from germline, CDR1 is DFQATT and CDR2 is SNEGSKA (reference sequence). With V trimmed by 6 bases and J by 6 bases, 8 bases remained unmatched. The CDR3 totals 13 residues. The DNA of the CDR3 is TGCAGTGCCCGAACAGGGGTAGGTCAGCCCCAGCATTTT. It translates to CSARTGVGQPQHF.

V is TRBV15 and J is TRBJ2-4; 16 nucleotides match TRBD2. Germline V gene lookup returns CDR1 LNHNV and CDR2 YYDKDF (reference sequence). The CDR3 covers 18 residues. V dropped 2 bases and J dropped 7; count of bases not matched to a gene: 8. CDR3 sequence: CATSRTGTSGGAFNIQYF. DNA for the CDR3: TGTGCCACCAGCAGAACCGGGACTAGCGGGGGGGCTTTTAACATTCAGTACTTC.

CDR3 in DNA: TGCGCCAGCAGTGGGACAGAAACCCACGAGCAGTACTTC. Translation: CASSGTETHEQYF. The V call is TRBV10-2, the J call TRBJ2-5; D is possibly TRBD1 (6 bases). The last part of the DNA fits TRBJ2-7 better; the J call may be wrong. CDR1 and CDR2 from the germline V gene are WSHSY and SAAADI. The CDR3 totals 13 residues.

This clonotype showed up just a few times. The V gene is TRBV4-1, the J gene TRBJ2-5, with D uncertain. The DNA end favors TRBJ2-7, so the J call may be wrong. This CDR3 is 13 amino acids long. Germline lookup yields CDR1 MGHRA and CDR2 YSYEKL. The CDR3 sequence: CASSQVFGYEQYF. In DNA form, the CDR3 reads TGCGCCAGCAGCCAAGTTTTCGGATACGAGCAGTACTTC.

For the CDR3, the DNA is TGTGCCAGCAGCTTAGATAGGGGGGGTACCCTCTCCTACGAGCAGTACTTC. Its translation is CASSLDRGGTLSYEQYF. This chain links TRBV7-2 with TRBJ2-7; a weak D match, TRBD2 (7 bases). The CDR3 spans 17 residues. V lost 1 base and J 0 bases, leaving 16 bases between the germline ends. Germline V gene data show CDR1 as SGHTA and CDR2 as FQGNSA.

The chain carries TRBV6-2 or TRBV6-3 and TRBJ2-1; tentative D call: TRBD2 (6 bases). Germline V gene lookup returns CDR1 MNHEY and CDR2 SVGEGT. The CDR3 has 11 amino acids. Trimming took off 8 bases at V and 6 bases at J, with 8 bases between the two ends. CDR3 sequence: CASGEVNEQFF. Here the CDR3 DNA reads TGTGCCAGCGGGGAGGTCAATGAGCAGTTCTTC.

A few counts support this clonotype. The V and J genes are TRBV7-2 and TRBJ2-3; tentative D call: TRBD1 (6 bases). The germline V gene encodes CDR1 SGHTA and CDR2 FQGNSA. The CDR3 is 15 residues long. The V gene lost 6 bases and the J gene lost 0 bases, with 13 bases spanning the gap. Here the CDR3 reads CASSSQGTSTDTQYF. The CDR3 DNA reads TGTGCCAGCAGTTCACAGGGCACTAGCACAGATACGCAGTATTTT. Full variable domain (outside the CDR3, taken from reference TRBV7-2 and TRBJ2-3): GAGVSQSPSNKVTEKGKDVELRCDPISGHTALYWYRQSLGQGLEFLIYFQGNSAPDKSGLPSDRFSAERTGGSVSTLTIQRTQQEDSAVYLCASSSQGTSTDTQYFGPGTRLTVL.

The chain joins TRBV6-6 to TRBJ1-6; D gene unclear. The germline V gene encodes CDR1 MNHNY and CDR2 SVGAGI (reference sequence). The length of the CDR3 is 12 residues. The V gene lost 2 bases and the J gene lost 7 bases, with 3 bases spanning the gap. The CDR3 coding sequence is TGTGCCAGCAGTTACGTAAATTCACCCCTCCACTTT. Protein product: CASSYVNSPLHF.

This clonotype was seen a few times. The chain links TRBV6-2 or TRBV6-3 to TRBJ2-1, with D tentatively TRBD2 (7 bases). The V end was cut by 6 bases, the J end by 6 bases, with 18 bases between. The CDR3 extends over 15 amino acids. The V gene's germline CDR1 is MNHEY and CDR2 SVGEGT. The CDR3 is CASSTLGGVLNEQFF. CDR3 in DNA: TGTGCCAGCAGCACCCTAGGGGGGGTCCTCAATGAGCAGTTCTTC.

The chain joins TRBV4-2 to TRBJ2-3; TRBD2 agrees at 14 bases. Germline V gene lookup returns CDR1 LGHNA and CDR2 YNFKEQ. This CDR3 contains 16 residues. V was pared by 5 bases and J by 2 bases, with 3 bases of the junction left unmatched. The CDR3 DNA is TGTGCCAGCAGCAGGACTAGCGGGGGGAACACAGATACGCAGTATTTT. It encodes CASSRTSGGNTDTQYF.